Below are 20 T cell receptor beta chains sequenced from a single sample in a study of blood T cell repertoires in COVID-19. Sequencing used immunoSEQ multiplex PCR; TCRdb keeps in-frame clones, though not all of them. Of 200,000 to 250,000 clones listed, about 85% are singletons. Sequencing used peripheral blood. These TCRs come from an elderly woman with COVID-19, enrolled during active disease.

V gene TRBV5-1 combines with J gene TRBJ1-5; TRBD1 might be the D (5 bases). V lost 0 bases, J lost 6 bases, and 13 bases lay in between. Germline V gene lookup returns CDR1 SGHRS and CDR2 YFSETQ. The CDR3 consists of 15 residues. The CDR3 DNA follows: TGCGCCAGCAGCTTGGGGGCAGGGTCGGGTCAGCCCCAGCATTTT. It encodes CASSLGAGSGQPQHF.

The CDR3 region is CASSSGQGGTIYF. The CDR3 DNA reads TGTGCCAGCTCATCTGGACAGGGAGGCACCATATATTTT. The rearrangement uses TRBV18 and TRBJ1-3; 8 nucleotides align to TRBD1. After removal of 5 bases from V and 9 bases from J, the junction contained 6 bases not matched to a gene. Per the germline V gene, CDR1 is KGHSH and CDR2 is LQKENI. The CDR3 has 13 residues.

This chain joins TRBV6-5 and TRBJ2-7, with TRBD1 matching over 9 bases. V lost 6 bases, J lost 2 bases, and 5 bases stayed unmatched. This CDR3 contains 14 residues. CDR1 is MNHEY, CDR2 SVGAGI, per germline. The CDR3 reads CASSRGQGTYEQYF. The CDR3 bases are TGTGCCAGCAGCCGCGGACAGGGGACCTACGAGCAGTACTTC.

Written as DNA, the CDR3 is TGTGCCAGCAGTGACGGGACAGGGGGCTCCTATAATTCACCCCTCCACTTT. Translated: CASSDGTGGSYNSPLHF. V usage is TRBV6-1 and J usage is TRBJ1-6, with 11 bases fitting TRBD1. Germline CDR1 and CDR2: MNHNS and SASEGT. The CDR3 sequence is 17 residues long. Trimming took 3 bases from V and 0 from J; bases not matched to a gene: 1.

The chain has TRBV7-2 and TRBJ2-2; D is perhaps TRBD1 (6 bases). CDR1 SGHTA and CDR2 FQGNSA come from the germline V gene. CDR3 size: 15 residues. Trimming took off 2 bases at V and 4 bases at J, with 11 bases between the two ends. CDR3 residues: CASSLWGLSTGELFF. The CDR3 DNA reads as TGTGCCAGCAGCTTATGGGGGCTTTCCACCGGGGAGCTGTTTTTT. Supplemented by reference TRBV7-2 and TRBJ2-2, the full variable domain reads GAGVSQSPSNKVTEKGKDVELRCDPISGHTALYWYRQSLGQGLEFLIYFQGNSAPDKSGLPSDRFSAERTGGSVSTLTIQRTQQEDSAVYLCASSLWGLSTGELFFGEGSRLTVL.

The chain employs TRBV6-5 and TRBJ1-1; D gene uncertain. The V end was cut by 4 bases, the J end by 5 bases, with 11 bases between. CDR3 length: 13 residues. Germline V lookup: CDR1 MNHEY, CDR2 SVGAGI. The CDR3 sequence is CASSLTSVTEAFF. CDR3 sequence (DNA): TGTGCCAGCAGTTTGACAAGTGTAACTGAAGCTTTCTTT.

This chain uses TRBV11-2 with TRBJ2-2; TRBD1 matches 9 bases. V trimming: 4 bases; J trimming: 0 bases; junction bases outside the gene matches: 12. The CDR3 totals 19 residues. Germline values: CDR1 SGHAT, CDR2 FQNNGV. CDR3 nucleotide sequence: TGTGCCAGCAGCTCCACCCCGGGACAGGGATTTTCGAACACCGGGGAGCTGTTTTTT. Its protein is CASSSTPGQGFSNTGELFF.

The V gene is TRBV9, the J gene TRBJ1-4, with D perhaps matching TRBD1 (6 bases). The V and J ends lost 4 bases and 6 bases respectively, with 16 bases between them. The germline gives CDR1 SGDLS, CDR2 YYNGEE. The CDR3 contains 15 residues. CDR3: CASSLEQGGDEKLFF. The CDR3 DNA follows: TGTGCCAGCAGCCTAGAACAGGGAGGGGATGAAAAACTGTTTTTT.

This chain uses TRBV10-3 with TRBJ2-2; D is possibly TRBD1 (7 bases). The CDR3 extends over 15 amino acids. The V and J ends lost 6 bases and 3 bases respectively, with 14 bases between them. Germline V gene sequence: CDR1 ENHRY, CDR2 SYGVKD. The CDR3 is CAISRTGEDTGELFF. In DNA, the CDR3 is TGTGCCATCAGCAGAACAGGGGAGGACACCGGGGAGCTGTTTTTT.

This sequence joins TRBV6-5 and TRBJ2-2; 9 bases match TRBD1. The CDR3 sequence is 15 residues long. After removal of 5 bases from V and 7 bases from J, the junction contained 8 bases not matched to a gene. The germline gives CDR1 MNHEY, CDR2 SVGAGI. In DNA, the CDR3 is TGTGCCAGCAGTCGTGGGACAGGGATTGGCGGGGAGCTGTTTTTT. Residues: CASSRGTGIGGELFF.

V usage is TRBV19 and J usage is TRBJ2-1; 7 nucleotides align to TRBD2. The CDR3 spans 13 residues. Unmatched junction bases numbered 6, after V lost 6 bases and J lost 7 bases. The V gene's germline CDR1 is LNHDA and CDR2 SQIVND (reference sequence). The DNA for the CDR3 is TGTGCCAGTAGATGGGTGGGGGGGAATGAGCAGTTCTTC. It is translated as CASRWVGGNEQFF. The full variable domain, with the rest looked up from reference TRBV19 and TRBJ2-1, is DGGITQSPKYLFRKEGQNVTLSCEQNLNHDAMYWYRQDPGQGLRLIYYSQIVNDFQKGDIAEGYSVSREKKESFPLTVTSAQKNPTAFYLCASRWVGGNEQFFGPGTRLTVL.

There are a few counts of this clone. The chain is built from TRBV21-1 and TRBJ1-5; TRBD1 is the table's D call, not checked against the DNA. TRBV21-1 corresponds to a pseudogene. The CDR3 runs to 20 residues. The CDR3 DNA reads as TGTGCCAGCAGCAAAGAGATGACCGATGTGGGACAGGGAGATAATCAGCCCCAGCATTTT. Amino acids: CASSKEMTDVGQGDNQPQHF.

The J gene is TRBJ1-3, the V gene TRBV3-1 (or the pseudogene TRBV3-2); no reliable D call. The CDR3 spans 15 residues. V was shortened by 4 bases and J by 0 bases, with 10 bases between the two germline ends. From germline, CDR1 is LGHDT and CDR2 YNNKEL (reference sequence). CDR3: CASSRDPFSGNTIYF. For the CDR3, the DNA is TGTGCCAGCAGCCGAGACCCTTTCTCTGGAAACACCATATATTTT.

The rearrangement joins TRBV9 to TRBJ1-2; D gene unclear. Deletions cut 4 bases from V and 2 bases from J, with 6 bases between. CDR1 SGDLS and CDR2 YYNGEE come from the germline V gene. This CDR3 spans 12 amino acids. This CDR3 is CASSTENYGYTF. The CDR3, as DNA: TGTGCCAGCAGCACCGAGAACTATGGCTACACCTTC.

The rearrangement joins TRBV2 to TRBJ2-5, with 12 bases aligning to TRBD2. The germline CDR1 and CDR2 sequences are SNHLY and FYNNEI. V dropped 3 bases and J dropped 4; count of bases not matched to a gene: 9. The CDR3 covers 17 residues. In DNA form, the CDR3 reads TGTGCCAGCAGTGAGCTAGCGGGGGGGCCTTTTCGAGAGACCCAGTACTTC. It yields the protein CASSELAGGPFRETQYF.

This chain links TRBV4-3 with TRBJ2-2; perhaps TRBD2 as D (5 bases). The V end lost 1 base, the J end lost 5 bases, and 14 bases lay between the germline ends. The CDR3 consists of 16 residues. Germline values: CDR1 LGHNA, CDR2 YSLEER. The CDR3 protein is CASSQGPRDITGELFF. The CDR3 nucleotides are TGCGCCAGCAGCCAAGGTCCACGGGATATTACCGGGGAGCTGTTTTTT.

As DNA, the CDR3 is TGTGCCAGCTCACCATTCCGGGACACGAGCTCTGGAAACACCATATATTTT. The encoded protein is CASSPFRDTSSGNTIYF. The gene calls are TRBV18 and TRBJ1-3; weak D call: TRBD1 (6 bases). CDR1 is KGHSH, CDR2 LQKENI, per germline. Trimming shortened V by 2 bases and J by 0 bases, and 14 bases separated the two germline ends. The CDR3 runs to 17 residues.

The chain combines TRBV5-1 with TRBJ2-3, with a tentative D call TRBD1 (6 bases). The germline V gene encodes CDR1 SGHRS and CDR2 YFSETQ. V shed 7 bases and J shed 2 bases, with 17 bases lying between them. The CDR3 is 15 amino acids. Here the CDR3 reads CASGAPDSYTDTQYF. CDR3 nucleotide sequence: TGCGCCAGCGGGGCGCCGGACAGTTACACAGATACGCAGTATTTT.

This rearrangement joins TRBV28 to TRBJ1-5; D is possibly TRBD1 (5 bases). Per germline, CDR1 MDHEN and CDR2 SYDVKM. The V end was cut by 4 bases, the J end by 9 bases, with 13 bases between. This CDR3 has 13 amino acids. CDR3: CASSSDRGMPQHF. Written as DNA, the CDR3 is TGTGCCAGCAGTTCGGACCGGGGGATGCCCCAGCATTTT.

V gene TRBV19 combines with J gene TRBJ1-4, with 9 nucleotides matching TRBD1. V lost 5 bases and J lost 0; bases outside the gene matches: 4. The CDR3 runs 16 residues. Germline CDR1 and CDR2: LNHDA and SQIVND (reference sequence). As DNA, the CDR3 is TGTGCCAGTAGTCTACAGGGGGCAACAACTAATGAAAAACTGTTTTTT. Protein sequence: CASSLQGATTNEKLFF.